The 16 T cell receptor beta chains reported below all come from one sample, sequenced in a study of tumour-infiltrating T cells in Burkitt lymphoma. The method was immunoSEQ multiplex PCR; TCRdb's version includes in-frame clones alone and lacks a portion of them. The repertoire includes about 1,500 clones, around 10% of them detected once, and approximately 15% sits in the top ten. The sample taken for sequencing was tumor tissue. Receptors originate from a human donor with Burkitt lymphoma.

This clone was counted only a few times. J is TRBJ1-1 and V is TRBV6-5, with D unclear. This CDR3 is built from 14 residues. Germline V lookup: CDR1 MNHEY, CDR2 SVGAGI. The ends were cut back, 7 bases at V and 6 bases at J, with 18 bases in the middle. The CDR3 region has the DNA TGTGCCAGCATTACTGCAGGAGAACTCGCTGAAGCTTTCTTT. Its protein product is CASITAGELAEAFF.

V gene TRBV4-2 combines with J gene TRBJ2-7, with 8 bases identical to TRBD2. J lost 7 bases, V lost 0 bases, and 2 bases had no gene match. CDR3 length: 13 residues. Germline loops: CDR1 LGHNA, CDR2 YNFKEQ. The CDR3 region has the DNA TGTGCCAGCAGCCAAGAGATAGCGGGGGAGCAGTACTTC. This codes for CASSQEIAGEQYF.

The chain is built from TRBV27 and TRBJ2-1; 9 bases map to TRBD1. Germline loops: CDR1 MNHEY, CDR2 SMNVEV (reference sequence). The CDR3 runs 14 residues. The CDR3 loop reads CATYLQGAKNEQFF. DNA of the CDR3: TGTGCGACTTATTTACAGGGGGCCAAAAATGAGCAGTTCTTC.

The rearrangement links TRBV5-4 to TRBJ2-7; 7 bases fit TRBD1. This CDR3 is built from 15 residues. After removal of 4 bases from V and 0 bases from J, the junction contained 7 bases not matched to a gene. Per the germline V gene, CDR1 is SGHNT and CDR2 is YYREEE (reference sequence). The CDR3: CASSGQDRTSYEQYF. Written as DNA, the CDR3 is TGTGCCAGCAGCGGACAGGACAGAACCTCCTACGAGCAGTACTTC.

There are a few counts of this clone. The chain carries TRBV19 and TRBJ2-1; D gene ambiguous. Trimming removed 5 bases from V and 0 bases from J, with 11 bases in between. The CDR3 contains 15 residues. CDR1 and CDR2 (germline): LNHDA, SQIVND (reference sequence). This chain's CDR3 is CASSEESDSYNEQFF. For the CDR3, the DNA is TGTGCCAGTAGTGAAGAAAGCGACTCCTACAATGAGCAGTTCTTC.

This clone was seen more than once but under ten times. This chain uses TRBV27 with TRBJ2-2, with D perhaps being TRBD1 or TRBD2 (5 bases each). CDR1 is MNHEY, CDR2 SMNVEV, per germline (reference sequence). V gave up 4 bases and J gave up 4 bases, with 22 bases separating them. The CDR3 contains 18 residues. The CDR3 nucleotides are TGTGCCAGCAGTTCATCCCCCACAGGCCCGAGGGGCACCGGGGAGCTGTTTTTT. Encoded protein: CASSSSPTGPRGTGELFF.

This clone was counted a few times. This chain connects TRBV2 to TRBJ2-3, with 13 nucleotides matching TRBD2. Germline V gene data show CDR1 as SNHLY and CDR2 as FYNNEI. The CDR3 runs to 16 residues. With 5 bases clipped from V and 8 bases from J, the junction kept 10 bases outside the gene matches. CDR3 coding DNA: TGTGCCAGCAGTACCTGGACTAGCGGGAGTCCTGGTACGCAGTATTTT. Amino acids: CASSTWTSGSPGTQYF.

This CDR3 is CASSLFGGLGNEQFF. The CDR3 nucleotides are TGTGCCAGCAGCTTATTTGGCGGGCTTGGGAATGAGCAGTTCTTC. This chain joins TRBV11-3 and TRBJ2-1; the D gene is possibly TRBD2 (5 bases). From germline, CDR1 is SGHNT and CDR2 YENEEA. This CDR3 spans 15 amino acids. Trimming shortened V by 2 bases and J by 7 bases, and 15 bases separated the two germline ends.

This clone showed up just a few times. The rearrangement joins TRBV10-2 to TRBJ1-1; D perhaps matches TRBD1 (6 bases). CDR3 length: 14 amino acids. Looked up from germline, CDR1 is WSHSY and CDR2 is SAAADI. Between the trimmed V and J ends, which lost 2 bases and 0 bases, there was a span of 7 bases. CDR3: CASSEGQLNTEAFF. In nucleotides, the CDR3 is TGCGCCAGCAGTGAGGGACAGCTGAACACTGAAGCTTTCTTT.

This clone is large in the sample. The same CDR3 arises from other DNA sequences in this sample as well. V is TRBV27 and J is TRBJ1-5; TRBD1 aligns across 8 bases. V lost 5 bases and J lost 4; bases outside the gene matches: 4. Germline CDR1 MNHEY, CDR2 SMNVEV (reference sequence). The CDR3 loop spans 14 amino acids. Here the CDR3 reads CASSPWTGNQPQHF. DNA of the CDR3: TGTGCCAGCAGTCCATGGACAGGGAATCAGCCCCAGCATTTT.

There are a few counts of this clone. The CDR3 loop reads CASSGGLSTDTQYF. The DNA for the CDR3 is TGTGCCAGCAGTGGAGGGCTGAGCACAGATACGCAGTATTTT. The V gene is TRBV2, the J gene TRBJ2-3, with D possibly matching TRBD2 (5 bases). Germline CDR1 and CDR2: SNHLY and FYNNEI. V gave up 4 bases and J gave up 0 bases, with 8 bases separating them. The CDR3 is made up of 14 amino acids.

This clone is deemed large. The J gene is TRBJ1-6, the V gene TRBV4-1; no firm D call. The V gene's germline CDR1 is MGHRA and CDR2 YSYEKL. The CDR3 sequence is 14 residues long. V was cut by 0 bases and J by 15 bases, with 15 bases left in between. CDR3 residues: CASSQDRATEVLHF. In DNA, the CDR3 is TGCGCCAGCAGCCAAGATCGGGCAACGGAGGTCCTCCACTTT.

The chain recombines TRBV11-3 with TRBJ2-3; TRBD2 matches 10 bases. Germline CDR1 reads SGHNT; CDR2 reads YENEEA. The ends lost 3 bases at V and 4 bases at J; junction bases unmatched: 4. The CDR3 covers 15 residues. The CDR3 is CASSFSGGASDTQYF. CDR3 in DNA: TGTGCCAGCAGCTTCAGCGGGGGGGCCTCAGATACGCAGTATTTT.

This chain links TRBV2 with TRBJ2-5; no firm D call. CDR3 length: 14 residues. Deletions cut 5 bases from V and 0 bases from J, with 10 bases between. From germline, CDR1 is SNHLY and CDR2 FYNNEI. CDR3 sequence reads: CASSHPGYQETQYF. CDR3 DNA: TGTGCCAGCAGTCATCCAGGCTACCAAGAGACCCAGTACTTC. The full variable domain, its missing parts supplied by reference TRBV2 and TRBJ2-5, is EPEVTQTPSHQVTQMGQEVILRCVPISNHLYFYWYRQILGQKVEFLVSFYNNEISEKSEIFDDQFSVERPDGSNFTLKIRSTKLEDSAMYFCASSHPGYQETQYFGPGTRLLVL.

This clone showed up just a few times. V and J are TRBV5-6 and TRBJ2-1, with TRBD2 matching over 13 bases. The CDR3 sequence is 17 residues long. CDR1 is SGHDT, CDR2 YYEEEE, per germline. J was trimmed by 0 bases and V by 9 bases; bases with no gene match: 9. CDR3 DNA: TGTGCCACCTGGACTAGCGGGGGCCCCAGCTCCTACAATGAGCAGTTCTTC. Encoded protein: CATWTSGGPSSYNEQFF.

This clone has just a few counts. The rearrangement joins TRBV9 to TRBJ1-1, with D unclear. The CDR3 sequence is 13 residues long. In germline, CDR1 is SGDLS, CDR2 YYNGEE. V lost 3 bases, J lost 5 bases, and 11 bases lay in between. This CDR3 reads CASSAAKGTEAFF. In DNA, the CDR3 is TGTGCCAGCAGCGCCGCAAAGGGTACTGAAGCTTTCTTT.